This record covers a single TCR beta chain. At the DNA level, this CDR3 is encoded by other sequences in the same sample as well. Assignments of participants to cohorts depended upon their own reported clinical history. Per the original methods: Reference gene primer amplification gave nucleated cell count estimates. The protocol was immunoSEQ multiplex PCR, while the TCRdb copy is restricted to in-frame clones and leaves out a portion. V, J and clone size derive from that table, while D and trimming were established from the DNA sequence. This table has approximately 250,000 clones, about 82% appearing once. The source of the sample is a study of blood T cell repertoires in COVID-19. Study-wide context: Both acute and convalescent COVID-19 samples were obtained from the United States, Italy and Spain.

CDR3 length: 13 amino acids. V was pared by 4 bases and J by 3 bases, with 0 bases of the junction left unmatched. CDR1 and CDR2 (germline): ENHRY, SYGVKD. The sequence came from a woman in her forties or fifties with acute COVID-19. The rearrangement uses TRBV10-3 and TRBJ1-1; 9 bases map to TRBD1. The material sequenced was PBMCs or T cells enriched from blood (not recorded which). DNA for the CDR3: TGTGCCATCAGTGGACAGGGGGACACTGAAGCTTTCTTT. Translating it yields CAISGQGDTEAFF.